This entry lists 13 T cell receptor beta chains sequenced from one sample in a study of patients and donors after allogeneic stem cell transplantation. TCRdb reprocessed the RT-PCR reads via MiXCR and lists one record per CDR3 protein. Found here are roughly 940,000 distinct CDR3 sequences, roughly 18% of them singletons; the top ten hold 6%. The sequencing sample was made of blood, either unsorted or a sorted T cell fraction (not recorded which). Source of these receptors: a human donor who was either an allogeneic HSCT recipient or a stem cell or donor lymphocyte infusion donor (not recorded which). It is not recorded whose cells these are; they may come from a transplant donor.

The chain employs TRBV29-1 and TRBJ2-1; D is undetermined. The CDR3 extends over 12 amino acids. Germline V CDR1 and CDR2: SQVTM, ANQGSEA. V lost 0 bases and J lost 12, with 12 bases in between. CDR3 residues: CSVEEDDQRQFF. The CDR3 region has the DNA TGCAGCGTTGAAGAGGACGACCAAAGGCAGTTCTTC.

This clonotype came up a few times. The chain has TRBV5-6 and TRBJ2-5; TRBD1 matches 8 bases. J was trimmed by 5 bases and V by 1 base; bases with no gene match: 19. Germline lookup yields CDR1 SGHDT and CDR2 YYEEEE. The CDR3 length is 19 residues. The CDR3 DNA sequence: TGTGCCAGCAGCTTGTTCTTCGGGTATTGGCAGGGGGCTTCCGAGACCCAGTACTTC. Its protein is CASSLFFGYWQGASETQYF.

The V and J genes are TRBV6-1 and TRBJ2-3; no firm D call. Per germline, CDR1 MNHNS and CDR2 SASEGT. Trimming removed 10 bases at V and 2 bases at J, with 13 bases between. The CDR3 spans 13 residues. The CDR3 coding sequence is TGTGCCACCTGCTTTACAGACACAGATACGCAGTATTTT. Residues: CATCFTDTDTQYF.

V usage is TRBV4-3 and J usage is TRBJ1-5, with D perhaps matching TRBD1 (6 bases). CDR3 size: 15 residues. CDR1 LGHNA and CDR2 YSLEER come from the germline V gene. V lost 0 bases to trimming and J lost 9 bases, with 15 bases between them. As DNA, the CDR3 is TGCGCCAGCAGCCAAGAATGGGGGGGCCGGAGGCCCCAGCATTTT. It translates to CASSQEWGGRRPQHF.

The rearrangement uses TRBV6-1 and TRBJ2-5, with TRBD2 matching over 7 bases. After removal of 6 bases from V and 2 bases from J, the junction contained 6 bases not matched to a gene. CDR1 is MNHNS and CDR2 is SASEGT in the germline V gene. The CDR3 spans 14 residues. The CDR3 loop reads CASSPAGRQETQYF. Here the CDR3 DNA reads TGTGCCAGCAGCCCAGCGGGGAGGCAAGAGACCCAGTACTTC.

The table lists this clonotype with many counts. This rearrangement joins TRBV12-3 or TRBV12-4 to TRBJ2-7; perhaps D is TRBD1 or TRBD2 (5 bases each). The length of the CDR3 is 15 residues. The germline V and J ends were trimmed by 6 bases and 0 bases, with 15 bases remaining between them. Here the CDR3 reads CASSPQGAGSYEQYF. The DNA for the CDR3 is TGTGCCAGCAGCCCTCAGGGAGCTGGCTCCTACGAGCAGTACTTC.

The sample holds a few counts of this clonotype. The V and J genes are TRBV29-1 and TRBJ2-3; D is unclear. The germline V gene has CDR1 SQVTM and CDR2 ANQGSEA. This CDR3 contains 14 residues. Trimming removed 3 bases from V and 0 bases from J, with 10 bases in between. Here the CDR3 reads CSVDGATSTDTQYF. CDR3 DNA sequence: TGCAGCGTTGATGGAGCGACTAGCACAGATACGCAGTATTTT.

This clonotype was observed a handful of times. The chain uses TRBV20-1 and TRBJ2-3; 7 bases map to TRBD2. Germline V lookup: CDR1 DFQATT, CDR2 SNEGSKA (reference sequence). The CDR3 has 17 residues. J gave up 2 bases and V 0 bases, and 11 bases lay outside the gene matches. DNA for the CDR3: TGCAGTGCTAGAGATCCGGGGCGGGGGACGTTCACAGATACGCAGTATTTT. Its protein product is CSARDPGRGTFTDTQYF.

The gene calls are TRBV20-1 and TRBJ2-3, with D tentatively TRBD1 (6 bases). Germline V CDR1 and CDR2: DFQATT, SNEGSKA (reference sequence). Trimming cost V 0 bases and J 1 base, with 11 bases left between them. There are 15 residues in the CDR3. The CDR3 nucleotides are TGCAGTGCTAGAGACCTAAGACAGGGCACAGATACGCAGTATTTT. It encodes CSARDLRQGTDTQYF.

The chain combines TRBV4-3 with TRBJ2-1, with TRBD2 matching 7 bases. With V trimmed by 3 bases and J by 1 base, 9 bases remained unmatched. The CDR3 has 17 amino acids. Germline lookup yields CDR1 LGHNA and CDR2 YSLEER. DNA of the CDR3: TGCGCCAGCAGCCAGGACTCTAGCGGTGGGTCCTACAATGAGCAGTTCTTC. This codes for CASSQDSSGGSYNEQFF.

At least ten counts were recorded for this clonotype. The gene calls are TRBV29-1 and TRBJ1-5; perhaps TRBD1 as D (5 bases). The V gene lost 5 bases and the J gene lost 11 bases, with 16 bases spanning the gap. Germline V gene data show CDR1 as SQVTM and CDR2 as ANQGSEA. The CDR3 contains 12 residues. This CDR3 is CSVRDGSTAQHF. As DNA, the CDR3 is TGCAGCGTTCGGGACGGCTCAACGGCCCAGCATTTT. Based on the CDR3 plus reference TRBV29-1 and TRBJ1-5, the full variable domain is SAVISQKPSRDICQRGTSLTIQCQVDSQVTMMFWYRQQPGQSLTLIATANQGSEATYESGFVIDKFPISRPNLTFSTLTVSNMSPEDSSIYLCSVRDGSTAQHFGDGTRLSIL.

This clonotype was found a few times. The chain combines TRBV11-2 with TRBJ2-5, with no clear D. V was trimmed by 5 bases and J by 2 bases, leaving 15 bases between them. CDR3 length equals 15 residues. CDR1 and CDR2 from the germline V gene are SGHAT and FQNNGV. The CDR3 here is CASSPGVKQQETQYF. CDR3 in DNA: TGTGCCAGCAGCCCCGGCGTGAAACAGCAAGAGACCCAGTACTTC. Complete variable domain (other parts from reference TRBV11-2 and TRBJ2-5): EAGVAQSPRYKIIEKRQSVAFWCNPISGHATLYWYQQILGQGPKLLIQFQNNGVVDDSQLPKDRFSAERLKGVDSTLKIQPAKLEDSAVYLCASSPGVKQQETQYFGPGTRLLVL.

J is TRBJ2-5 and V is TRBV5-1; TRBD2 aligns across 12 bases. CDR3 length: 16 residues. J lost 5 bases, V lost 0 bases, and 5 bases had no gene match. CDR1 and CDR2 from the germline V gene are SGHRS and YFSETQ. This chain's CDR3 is CASSLAPSGGAETQYF. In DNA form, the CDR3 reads TGCGCCAGCAGCTTGGCCCCTAGCGGGGGGGCGGAGACCCAGTACTTC.